Detailed here is one T cell receptor beta chain. These data belong to a study of CD8 T cells in Susac syndrome. TEMRA cells were enriched by FACS, and CD4+ and CD8+ T cells were negatively isolated. Looked up from germline, CDR1 is SGHRS and CDR2 is YFSETQ. The CDR3 extends over 14 amino acids. Trimming left V 0 bases short and J 1 base short, with 7 bases between. The RNA, about 0.45 to 1 ug, was put through reverse transcription using random hexamers. TCR beta CDR3 was amplified by immunoSEQ covering 54 Vbeta and 13 Jbeta. TCRdb itself ran the immunoSEQ multiplex PCR reads through MiXCR, one entry per CDR3 protein. Of roughly 120,000 distinct CDR3 sequences listed, over 85% are singletons.

This chain connects TRBV5-1 to TRBJ1-1; D unclear. The TCR originated in a human donor in good health. The source material was CD4+ T cells from PBMCs. The CDR3 loop is CASSLAYENTEAFF. The CDR3 nucleotides read TGCGCCAGCAGCTTGGCCTATGAGAACACTGAAGCTTTCTTT.